The rows below give T cell receptor beta chains drawn from one sample of a study of cytomegalovirus exposure and HLA in healthy donors. Assay: immunoSEQ multiplex PCR; the TCRdb copy retains only in-frame clones and omits some. The clone table shows around 45,000 clones, with the ten largest holding under 2%. The material sequenced was PBMCs. These receptors all stem from a woman in her twenties or thirties in good health and CMV-seronegative. Each CDR3 is given with its conserved first and last residue. D genes are given only for firm matches.

V gene: TRBV6-5; J gene: TRBJ2-7; D gene: TRBD2; CDR3 DNA: TGTGCCAGCAGTTTCGAAAGCGGGAGTAGTCGTGAGCAGTACTTC; CDR3 protein: CASSFESGSSREQYF
V gene: TRBV30; J gene: TRBJ2-3; D gene: TRBD2; CDR3 DNA: TGTGCCTGGAGTTCTACCCGGACTAGCGGGAGCGCAGATACGCAGTATTTT; CDR3 protein: CAWSSTRTSGSADTQYF
V gene: TRBV6-5; J gene: TRBJ1-2; D gene: TRBD1; CDR3 DNA: TGTGCCAGCAAAATCGGACAGGGGAGCTATGGCTACACCTTC; CDR3 protein: CASKIGQGSYGYTF
V gene: TRBV19; J gene: TRBJ2-1; D gene: TRBD2; CDR3 DNA: TGTGCCAGTAGTATGATTCAGCGGGAGTTGGACAATGAGCAGTTCTTC; CDR3 protein: CASSMIQRELDNEQFF
V gene: TRBV6-5; J gene: TRBJ2-1; D gene: -; CDR3 DNA: TGTGCCAGCAGTTGGGGGGAGGCCTCCTACAATGAGCAGTTCTTC; CDR3 protein: CASSWGEASYNEQFF
V gene: TRBV4-2; J gene: TRBJ2-7; D gene: -; CDR3 DNA: TGTGCCAGCAGCCAAGATCCACAGGGCTACGAGCAGTACTTC; CDR3 protein: CASSQDPQGYEQYF
V gene: TRBV28; J gene: TRBJ1-5; D gene: TRBD1; CDR3 DNA: TGTGCCAGCAGTGAGGTGGGACAGTTCGCGAGTTTT; CDR3 protein: CASSEVGQFASF
V gene: TRBV13; J gene: TRBJ1-5; D gene: -; CDR3 DNA: TGTGCCAGCAGCCCGAGGACAGTAAGCCAGCCCCAGCATTTT; CDR3 protein: CASSPRTVSQPQHF
V gene: TRBV18; J gene: TRBJ1-1; D gene: TRBD1; CDR3 DNA: TGTGCCAGCTCACTATTACCGGGACAGGGGGCTCTGAACACTGAAGCTTTCTTT; CDR3 protein: CASSLLPGQGALNTEAFF
V gene: TRBV7-3; J gene: TRBJ2-3; D gene: -; CDR3 DNA: TGTGCCAGCAGCATGAGGGGGAGGGGAGCAGATACGCAGTATTTT; CDR3 protein: CASSMRGRGADTQYF
V gene: TRBV11-2; J gene: TRBJ1-1; D gene: -; CDR3 DNA: TGTGCCAGCAGCTTCCCGGGGACACCGAACACTGAAGCTTTCTTT; CDR3 protein: CASSFPGTPNTEAFF
V gene: TRBV19; J gene: TRBJ1-5; D gene: TRBD1; CDR3 DNA: TGTGCCATAAGCAACAGGGGGACCAATCAGCCCCAGCATTTT; CDR3 protein: CAISNRGTNQPQHF
V gene: TRBV28; J gene: TRBJ1-2; D gene: TRBD1; CDR3 DNA: TGTGCCAGCAGCCCGGGACAGGGTGTTCCTTACTATGGCTACACCTTC; CDR3 protein: CASSPGQGVPYYGYTF
V gene: TRBV6-5; J gene: TRBJ2-7; D gene: -; CDR3 DNA: TGTGCCAGCAGTAACGCCGGGGGTTACTACGAGCAGTACTTC; CDR3 protein: CASSNAGGYYEQYF
V gene: TRBV30; J gene: TRBJ1-4; D gene: -; CDR3 DNA: TGTGCCTGGAGTGTTGGGCAGGGAAATGAAAAACTGTTTTTT; CDR3 protein: CAWSVGQGNEKLFF
V gene: TRBV7-2; J gene: TRBJ1-2; D gene: TRBD1; CDR3 DNA: TGTGCCAGCAGCTTAATGAGGGGGCAGCTTGGCTATGGCTACACCTTC; CDR3 protein: CASSLMRGQLGYGYTF
V gene: TRBV18; J gene: TRBJ2-1; D gene: -; CDR3 DNA: TGTGCCAGCTTCACCCGAGCCTCCGGGGATGAGCAGTTCTTC; CDR3 protein: CASFTRASGDEQFF
V gene: TRBV5-4; J gene: TRBJ2-2; D gene: -; CDR3 DNA: TGTGCCAGCACCCGGGCCGTCAGCGGAGACACCGGGGAGCTGTTTTTT; CDR3 protein: CASTRAVSGDTGELFF
V gene: TRBV5-5; J gene: TRBJ1-2; D gene: -; CDR3 DNA: TGTGCCAGCAGCTTGGCTAATGGCAGGAAGTATGGCTACACCTTC; CDR3 protein: CASSLANGRKYGYTF
V gene: TRBV4-1; J gene: TRBJ2-7; D gene: TRBD2; CDR3 DNA: TGCGCCAGCAGCCAAACCGCCGGGACTAGAGGCTCCGAGCAGTACTTC; CDR3 protein: CASSQTAGTRGSEQYF
V gene: TRBV30; J gene: TRBJ2-1; D gene: TRBD1; CDR3 DNA: TGTGCCTGGAGCTGGACAGGGTGGAATGAGCAGTTCTTC; CDR3 protein: CAWSWTGWNEQFF
V gene: TRBV19; J gene: TRBJ2-7; D gene: TRBD1; CDR3 DNA: TGTGCCAGTAGTATGCCGGGACAGGGGACCTACGAGCAGTACTTC; CDR3 protein: CASSMPGQGTYEQYF
V gene: TRBV11-1; J gene: TRBJ2-1; D gene: TRBD2; CDR3 DNA: TGTGCCAGCAGCCCAGGACTAGCGGGAGAGTTAAGCTCCTACAATGAGCAGTTCTTC; CDR3 protein: CASSPGLAGELSSYNEQFF
V gene: TRBV5-1; J gene: TRBJ2-7; D gene: -; CDR3 DNA: TGCGCCAGCAGCGGGCAGGGCGTTCACGAGCAGTACTTC; CDR3 protein: CASSGQGVHEQYF
V gene: TRBV6-5; J gene: TRBJ2-1; D gene: TRBD2; CDR3 DNA: TGTGCCAGCAGTTACAGCGGGACCAGCCCCAATGAGCAGTTCTTC; CDR3 protein: CASSYSGTSPNEQFF
V gene: TRBV4-3; J gene: TRBJ2-7; D gene: -; CDR3 DNA: TGCGCCAGCAGCCAAGAGGGGGCAACCTACGAGCAGTACTTC; CDR3 protein: CASSQEGATYEQYF
V gene: TRBV5-1; J gene: TRBJ2-7; D gene: -; CDR3 DNA: TGCGCCAGCAGCTTAACTTACGAGCAGTACTTC; CDR3 protein: CASSLTYEQYF
V gene: TRBV9; J gene: TRBJ1-4; D gene: -; CDR3 DNA: TGTGCCAGCAGCGTAGAGGGGTTGGCTAATGAAAAACTGTTTTTT; CDR3 protein: CASSVEGLANEKLFF
V gene: TRBV27; J gene: TRBJ2-7; D gene: -; CDR3 DNA: TGTGCCAGCAGTCCCGCCAGGTCCCAGTCCTACGAGCAGTACTTC; CDR3 protein: CASSPARSQSYEQYF